The rows below give T cell receptor beta chains drawn from one sample of a study of beta chain features in type 1 diabetes. Measured with immunoSEQ multiplex PCR; TCRdb has only the in-frame clones, and not every one. The sample lists fewer than 350,000 clones; approximately 16% were seen once. Sample: naive CD4+ T cells from blood. The receptors here all came from a man aged 18 to 29 with type 1 diabetes. CDR3s include the opening cysteine and the closing phenylalanine or tryptophan. Fields, in order: D gene, V gene, J gene, clone size, CDR3 DNA, CDR3 protein. D genes are given only for firm matches. A clone size is listed for some rows: how often the clone was seen (once, few, many), or a class if it is expanded.

D gene: TRBD1
V gene: TRBV5-1
J gene: TRBJ2-7
clone size: few
CDR3 DNA: TGCGCCAGCAGCTCGGGACAGCCCTACGAGCAGTACTTC
CDR3 protein: CASSSGQPYEQYF

D gene: NA
V gene: TRBV7-2
J gene: TRBJ1-1
clone size: NA
CDR3 DNA: TGTGCCAGCAGACCAACTAGGAACACTGAAGCTTTCTTT
CDR3 protein: CASRPTRNTEAFF

D gene: NA
V gene: TRBV5-1
J gene: TRBJ2-1
clone size: NA
CDR3 DNA: TGCGCCAGCAGCATCGGGAGACTATCGGGTGGCAATGAGCAGTTCTTC
CDR3 protein: CASSIGRLSGGNEQFF

D gene: NA
V gene: TRBV29-1
J gene: TRBJ1-1
clone size: few
CDR3 DNA: TGCAGCGTTGAAGCCCACGGGAAGGCGGGGACTGAAGCTTTCTTT
CDR3 protein: CSVEAHGKAGTEAFF

D gene: NA
V gene: TRBV6-1
J gene: TRBJ1-2
clone size: few
CDR3 DNA: TGTGCCAGCAGCCTCAGAGAGACAGGTCCTGATGGCTACACCTTC
CDR3 protein: CASSLRETGPDGYTF

D gene: TRBD1
V gene: TRBV5-1
J gene: TRBJ1-6
clone size: few
CDR3 DNA: TGCGCCAGCAGCAGAGGACAGGGGGGATCACCCCTCCACTTT
CDR3 protein: CASSRGQGGSPLHF

D gene: NA
V gene: TRBV30
J gene: TRBJ1-2
clone size: NA
CDR3 DNA: TGTGCCTGGAGTCAGGGCGGCGATGGCTACACCTTC
CDR3 protein: CAWSQGGDGYTF

D gene: NA
V gene: TRBV16
J gene: TRBJ2-5
clone size: few
CDR3 DNA: TGTGCCAGCAGCCAAATAAGCGAGGAGACCCAGTACTTC
CDR3 protein: CASSQISEETQYF

D gene: NA
V gene: TRBV6-1
J gene: TRBJ2-5
clone size: NA
CDR3 DNA: TGTGCCAGCAGTTGGCCATTTGAGACCCAGTACTTC
CDR3 protein: CASSWPFETQYF

D gene: NA
V gene: TRBV29-1
J gene: TRBJ1-2
clone size: NA
CDR3 DNA: TGCAGCGTTGTTGGTTGGCAGAACTATGGCTACACCTTC
CDR3 protein: CSVVGWQNYGYTF

D gene: NA
V gene: TRBV19
J gene: TRBJ2-7
clone size: few
CDR3 DNA: TGTGCCAGTAGTATACGGGGACTTAACTACGAGCAGTACTTC
CDR3 protein: CASSIRGLNYEQYF

D gene: NA
V gene: TRBV28
J gene: TRBJ2-7
clone size: NA
CDR3 DNA: TGTGCCAGCAGCCAGGGCTACGAGCAGTACTTC
CDR3 protein: CASSQGYEQYF

D gene: TRBD1
V gene: TRBV29-1
J gene: TRBJ1-5
clone size: NA
CDR3 DNA: TGCAGCGTGGCACGGGGACAGAATCAGCCCCAGCATTTT
CDR3 protein: CSVARGQNQPQHF

D gene: NA
V gene: TRBV6-1
J gene: TRBJ2-7
clone size: NA
CDR3 DNA: TGTGCCAGCAGTGAAAGGCAGGGCTACGAGCAGTACTTC
CDR3 protein: CASSERQGYEQYF

D gene: TRBD1
V gene: TRBV6-5
J gene: TRBJ2-7
clone size: few
CDR3 DNA: TGTGCCAGCAGTCTCAGGGACAGAGCCTACGAGCAGTACTTC
CDR3 protein: CASSLRDRAYEQYF

D gene: TRBD1
V gene: TRBV30
J gene: TRBJ2-7
clone size: NA
CDR3 DNA: TGTGCCTGGAGTGTGGACAGGGTTTCTGGGCAGTACTTC
CDR3 protein: CAWSVDRVSGQYF

D gene: NA
V gene: TRBV4-1
J gene: TRBJ1-2
clone size: NA
CDR3 DNA: TGCGCCAGCAGCCAACAGGGAACTAACTATGGCTACACCTTC
CDR3 protein: CASSQQGTNYGYTF

D gene: TRBD1
V gene: TRBV4-1
J gene: TRBJ1-1
clone size: NA
CDR3 DNA: TGCGCCAGCAGCCCAACAACGGGACAGGGGCCCCCTGAAGCTTTCTTT
CDR3 protein: CASSPTTGQGPPEAFF

D gene: TRBD2
V gene: TRBV19
J gene: TRBJ2-2
clone size: NA
CDR3 DNA: TGTGCCAGTAGTACCCAACTAGCGGGAGGAGGTACCGGGGAGCTGTTTTTT
CDR3 protein: CASSTQLAGGGTGELFF

D gene: NA
V gene: TRBV18
J gene: TRBJ1-4
clone size: few
CDR3 DNA: TGTGCCAGCTCACCGACTCTCACGGCTACTAATGAAAAACTGTTTTTT
CDR3 protein: CASSPTLTATNEKLFF

D gene: NA
V gene: TRBV7-2
J gene: TRBJ2-1
clone size: NA
CDR3 DNA: TGTGCCAGCACCAGGGTGGCGGGGTCCTACAATGAGCAGTTCTTC
CDR3 protein: CASTRVAGSYNEQFF

D gene: TRBD2
V gene: TRBV18
J gene: TRBJ2-3
clone size: NA
CDR3 DNA: TGTGCCAGCTCACCACGACTAGCCGGCGCGACAGATACGCAGTATTTT
CDR3 protein: CASSPRLAGATDTQYF

D gene: NA
V gene: TRBV7-2
J gene: TRBJ1-1
clone size: NA
CDR3 DNA: TGTGCCAGCAGCCTCGTCCAAGCGAACACTGAAGCTTTCTTT
CDR3 protein: CASSLVQANTEAFF

D gene: NA
V gene: TRBV30
J gene: TRBJ1-1
clone size: few
CDR3 DNA: TGTGCCTGGAACTCAAGGGGAGGCACTGAAGCTTTCTTT
CDR3 protein: CAWNSRGGTEAFF

D gene: NA
V gene: TRBV14
J gene: TRBJ1-2
clone size: NA
CDR3 DNA: TGTGCCAGCAGCCAAGCGGGGACACAAAACTATGGCTACACCTTC
CDR3 protein: CASSQAGTQNYGYTF

D gene: TRBD1
V gene: TRBV10-3
J gene: TRBJ2-7
clone size: few
CDR3 DNA: TGTGCCATAAGACAGGGGGTCGACGAGCAGTACTTC
CDR3 protein: CAIRQGVDEQYF